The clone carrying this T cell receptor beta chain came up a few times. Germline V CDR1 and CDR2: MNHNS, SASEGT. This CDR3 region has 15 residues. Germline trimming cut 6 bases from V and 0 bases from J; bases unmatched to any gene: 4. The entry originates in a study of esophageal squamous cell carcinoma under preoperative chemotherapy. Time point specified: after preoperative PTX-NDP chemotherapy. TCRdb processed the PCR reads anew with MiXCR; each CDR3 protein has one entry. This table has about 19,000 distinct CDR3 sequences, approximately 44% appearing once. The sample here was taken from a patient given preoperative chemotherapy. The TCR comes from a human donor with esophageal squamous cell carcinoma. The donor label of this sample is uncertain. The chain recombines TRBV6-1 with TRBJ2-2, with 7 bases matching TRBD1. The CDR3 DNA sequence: TGTGCCAGCAGCCACGGACAGGCGAACACCGGGGAGCTGTTTTTT. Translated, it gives CASSHGQANTGELFF.